This TCR beta chain was identified during a study of cytomegalovirus exposure and HLA in healthy donors. Study as a whole: Membership in the Caucasian-associated ancestry cluster was found for approximately 85% of fewer than 450 genotyped donors. General study results and limits: Listed as cytomegalovirus-associated were approximately 160 TCR beta chains.

PCR used 60 Vbeta primers and 13 Jbeta primers. TCRdb's copy holds only in-frame clones and misses some; the assay was immunoSEQ multiplex PCR. The table records tens of thousands of clones, 80% to 90% of them present only once. Trimming took 3 bases from V and 1 from J; bases not matched to a gene: 9. CDR1 and CDR2 (germline): SGHTS, YDEGEE. The CDR3 is 18 residues long. Regarding this clone: Its cognate antigen is unknown.

The receptor comes from a woman aged 30 to 39 in good health and CMV-seropositive. The sequenced sample consisted of PBMCs. The chain combines TRBV5-8 with TRBJ2-7; 14 bases align to TRBD2. The CDR3 coding sequence is TGTGCCAGCAGCTCCGGGACTAGCGGGAGTATATCTTCCTACGAGCAGTACTTC. It yields the protein CASSSGTSGSISSYEQYF.